The T cell receptor (beta chain) described here comes from a study of cytomegalovirus exposure and HLA in healthy donors. Overall study findings and caveats: A link between a missense DCLRE1C variant and TCR beta V- and J-gene trimming emerged from a later analysis.

Points on this clone: Its antigen remains unknown.

The V and J ends lost 5 bases and 1 base respectively, with 15 bases between them. This CDR3 has 16 residues. Per the germline V gene, CDR1 is SNHLY and CDR2 is FYNNEI. A multiplex PCR was run with 60 Vbeta primers and 13 Jbeta primers. TCRdb keeps only in-frame clones here, not all; method: immunoSEQ multiplex PCR. The data contain 100,000 to 150,000 clones, roughly 80% of them singletons. The clonotype originates from a man aged 30-40 years in good health and CMV-seropositive. Sequenced input: PBMCs. The chain links TRBV2 to TRBJ1-3, with a weak D call TRBD1 (5 bases). The CDR3 protein is CASSLGRAESGNTIYF. The CDR3 bases are TGTGCCAGCAGTCTAGGCAGGGCGGAATCTGGAAACACCATATATTTT.